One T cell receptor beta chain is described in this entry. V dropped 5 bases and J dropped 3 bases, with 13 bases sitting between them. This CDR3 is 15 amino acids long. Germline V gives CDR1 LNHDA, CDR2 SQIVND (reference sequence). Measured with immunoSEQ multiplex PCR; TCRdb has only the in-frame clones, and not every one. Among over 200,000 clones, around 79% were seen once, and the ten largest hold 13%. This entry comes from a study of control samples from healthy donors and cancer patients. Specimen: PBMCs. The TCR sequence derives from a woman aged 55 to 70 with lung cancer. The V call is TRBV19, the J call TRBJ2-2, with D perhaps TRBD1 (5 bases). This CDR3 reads CASSLRQWDTGELFF. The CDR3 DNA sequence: TGTGCCAGTAGTTTAAGACAGTGGGACACCGGGGAGCTGTTTTTT. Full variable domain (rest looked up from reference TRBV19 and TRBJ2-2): DGGITQSPKYLFRKEGQNVTLSCEQNLNHDAMYWYRQDPGQGLRLIYYSQIVNDFQKGDIAEGYSVSREKKESFPLTVTSAQKNPTAFYLCASSLRQWDTGELFFGEGSRLTVL.